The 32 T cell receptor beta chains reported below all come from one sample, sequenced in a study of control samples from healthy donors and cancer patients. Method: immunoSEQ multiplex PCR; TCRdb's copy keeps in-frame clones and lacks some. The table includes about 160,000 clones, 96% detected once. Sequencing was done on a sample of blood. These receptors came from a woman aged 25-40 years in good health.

CDR3 sequence: CSVNQGGLYEQYF. DNA for the CDR3: TGCAGCGTCAATCAGGGGGGACTCTACGAGCAGTACTTC. V and J are TRBV29-1 and TRBJ2-7, with D perhaps matching TRBD1 (7 bases). Looked up from germline, CDR1 is SQVTM and CDR2 is ANQGSEA. The CDR3 contains 13 residues. The V gene lost 6 bases and the J gene lost 3 bases, with 15 bases spanning the gap.

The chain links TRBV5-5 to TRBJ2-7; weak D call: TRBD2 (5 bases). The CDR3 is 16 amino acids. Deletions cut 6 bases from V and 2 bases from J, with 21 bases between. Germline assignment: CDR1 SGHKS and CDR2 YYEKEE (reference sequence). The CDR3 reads CASTELGSRYAYEQYF. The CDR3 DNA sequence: TGTGCCAGCACCGAACTAGGGTCCCGCTACGCCTACGAGCAGTACTTC.

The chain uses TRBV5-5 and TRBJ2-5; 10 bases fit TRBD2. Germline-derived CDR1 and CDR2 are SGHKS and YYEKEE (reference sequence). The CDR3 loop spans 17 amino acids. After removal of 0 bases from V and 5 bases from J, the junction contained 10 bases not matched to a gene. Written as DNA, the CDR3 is TGTGCCAGCAGCTTGGGAGTAGCGGGGGGCTCTCGGGAGACCCAGTACTTC. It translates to CASSLGVAGGSRETQYF.

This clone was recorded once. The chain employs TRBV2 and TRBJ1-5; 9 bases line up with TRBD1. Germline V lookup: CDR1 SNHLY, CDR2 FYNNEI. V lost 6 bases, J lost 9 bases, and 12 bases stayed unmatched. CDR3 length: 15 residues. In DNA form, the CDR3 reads TGTGCCAGCAGGAGGACAGGGGCCCAGTCTGCGCCCCAGCATTTT. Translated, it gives CASRRTGAQSAPQHF.

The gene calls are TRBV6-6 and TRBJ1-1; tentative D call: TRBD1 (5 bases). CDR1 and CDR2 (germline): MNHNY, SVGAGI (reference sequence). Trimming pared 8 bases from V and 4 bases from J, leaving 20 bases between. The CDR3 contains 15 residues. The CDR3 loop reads CASGKIGGRSTEAFF. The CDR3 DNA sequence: TGTGCCAGCGGAAAAATTGGGGGTCGAAGCACTGAAGCTTTCTTT.

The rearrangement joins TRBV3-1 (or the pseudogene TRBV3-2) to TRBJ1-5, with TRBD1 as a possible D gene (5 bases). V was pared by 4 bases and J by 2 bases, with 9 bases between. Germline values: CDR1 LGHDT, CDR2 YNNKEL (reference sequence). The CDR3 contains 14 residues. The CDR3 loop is CASSPTGRNQPQHF. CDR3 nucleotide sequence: TGTGCCAGCAGCCCAACAGGCCGCAATCAGCCCCAGCATTTT.

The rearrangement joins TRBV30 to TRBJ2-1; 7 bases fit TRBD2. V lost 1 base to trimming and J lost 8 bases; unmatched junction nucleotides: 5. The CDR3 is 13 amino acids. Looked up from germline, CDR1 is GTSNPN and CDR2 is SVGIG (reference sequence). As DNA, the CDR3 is TGTGCCTGGAGTGGGTTAGGGAGGGATGAGCAGTTCTTC. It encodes CAWSGLGRDEQFF.

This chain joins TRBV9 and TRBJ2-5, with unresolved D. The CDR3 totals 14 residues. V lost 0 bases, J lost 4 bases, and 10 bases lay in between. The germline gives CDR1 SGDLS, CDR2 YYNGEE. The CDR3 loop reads CASSVGTGAETQYF. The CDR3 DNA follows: TGTGCCAGCAGCGTAGGAACGGGCGCAGAGACCCAGTACTTC.

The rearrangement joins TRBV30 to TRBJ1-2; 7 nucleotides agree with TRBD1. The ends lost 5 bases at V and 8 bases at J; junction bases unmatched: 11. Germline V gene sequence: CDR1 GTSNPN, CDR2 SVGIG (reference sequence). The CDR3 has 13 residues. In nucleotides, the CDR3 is TGTGCCTGGGACAATAGGGGGCGTGGGGGCTACACCTTC. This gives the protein CAWDNRGRGGYTF.

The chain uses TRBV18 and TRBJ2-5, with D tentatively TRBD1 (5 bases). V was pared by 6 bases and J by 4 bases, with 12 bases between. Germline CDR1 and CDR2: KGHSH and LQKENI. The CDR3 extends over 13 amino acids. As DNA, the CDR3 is TGTGCCAGCTCGACAAAGCAGGGAGAGACCCAGTACTTC. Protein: CASSTKQGETQYF.

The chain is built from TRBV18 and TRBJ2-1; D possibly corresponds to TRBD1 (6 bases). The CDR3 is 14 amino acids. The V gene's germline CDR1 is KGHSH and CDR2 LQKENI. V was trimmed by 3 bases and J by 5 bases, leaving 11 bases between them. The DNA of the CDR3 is TGTGCCAGCTCACCGTCACAGGGTGACAATGAGCAGTTCTTC. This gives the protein CASSPSQGDNEQFF.

CDR3 amino acids: CAITGQGAGNYGYTF. CDR3 bases: TGTGCCATCACCGGACAGGGGGCGGGAAACTATGGCTACACCTTC. The V call is TRBV10-3, the J call TRBJ1-2; TRBD1 matches at 11 bases. V was clipped by 7 bases and J by 2 bases; unmatched bases: 6. The germline gives CDR1 ENHRY, CDR2 SYGVKD. The CDR3 runs 15 residues.

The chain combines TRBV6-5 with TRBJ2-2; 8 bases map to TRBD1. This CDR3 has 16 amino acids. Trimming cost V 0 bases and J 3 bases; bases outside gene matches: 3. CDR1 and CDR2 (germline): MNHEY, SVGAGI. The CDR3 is CASSYSPTGDTGELFF. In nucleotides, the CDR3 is TGTGCCAGCAGTTACTCGCCGACAGGGGACACCGGGGAGCTGTTTTTT.

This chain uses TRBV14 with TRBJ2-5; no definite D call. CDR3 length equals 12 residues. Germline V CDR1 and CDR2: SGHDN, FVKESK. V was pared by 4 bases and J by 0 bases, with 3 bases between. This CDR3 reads CASSRYQETQYF. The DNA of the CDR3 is TGTGCCAGCAGCCGGTACCAAGAGACCCAGTACTTC.

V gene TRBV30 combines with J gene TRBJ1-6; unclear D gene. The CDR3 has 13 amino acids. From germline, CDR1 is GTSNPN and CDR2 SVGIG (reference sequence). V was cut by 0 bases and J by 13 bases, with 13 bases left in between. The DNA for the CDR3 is TGTGCCTGGAGTGTACCGGGGAGATTGCCCCTCCACTTT. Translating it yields CAWSVPGRLPLHF. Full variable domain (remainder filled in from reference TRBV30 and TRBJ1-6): SQTIHQWPATLVQPVGSPLSLECTVEGTSNPNLYWYRQAAGRGLQLLFYSVGIGQISSEVPQNLSASRPQDRQFILSSKKLLLSDSGFYLCAWSVPGRLPLHFGNGTRLTVT.

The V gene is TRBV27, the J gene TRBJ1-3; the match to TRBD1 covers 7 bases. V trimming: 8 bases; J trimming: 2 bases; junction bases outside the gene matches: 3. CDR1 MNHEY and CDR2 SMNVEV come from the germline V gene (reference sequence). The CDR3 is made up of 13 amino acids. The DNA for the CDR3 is TGTGCCAGCCGTGACAGGGCTGGAAACACCATATATTTT. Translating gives CASRDRAGNTIYF.

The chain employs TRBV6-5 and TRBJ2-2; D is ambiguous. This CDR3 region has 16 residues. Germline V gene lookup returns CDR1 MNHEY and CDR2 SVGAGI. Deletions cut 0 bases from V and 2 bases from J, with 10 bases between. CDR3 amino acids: CASSYSSRPNTGELFF. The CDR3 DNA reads TGTGCCAGCAGTTACTCGAGCCGACCAAACACCGGGGAGCTGTTTTTT.

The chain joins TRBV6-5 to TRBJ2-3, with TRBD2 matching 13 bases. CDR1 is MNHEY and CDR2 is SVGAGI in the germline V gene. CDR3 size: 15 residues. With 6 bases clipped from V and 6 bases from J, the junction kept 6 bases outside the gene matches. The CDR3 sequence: CASSLLAGGLDTQYF. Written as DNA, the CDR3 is TGTGCCAGCAGCCTACTAGCGGGGGGGCTTGATACGCAGTATTTT.

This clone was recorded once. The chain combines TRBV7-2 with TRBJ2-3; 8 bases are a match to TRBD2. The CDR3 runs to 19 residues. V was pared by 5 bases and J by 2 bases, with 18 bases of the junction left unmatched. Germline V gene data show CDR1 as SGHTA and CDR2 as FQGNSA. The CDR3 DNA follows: TGTGCCAGCAGCGCCCGGTTTACCGGCCAGCGGGGGTACACAGATACGCAGTATTTT. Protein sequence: CASSARFTGQRGYTDTQYF.

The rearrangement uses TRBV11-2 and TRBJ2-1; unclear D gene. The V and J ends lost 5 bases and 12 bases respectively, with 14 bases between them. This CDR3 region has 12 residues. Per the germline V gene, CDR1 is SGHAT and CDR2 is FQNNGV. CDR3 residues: CASSTLEKGQFF. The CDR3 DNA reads TGTGCCAGCAGCACACTCGAAAAGGGGCAGTTCTTC.

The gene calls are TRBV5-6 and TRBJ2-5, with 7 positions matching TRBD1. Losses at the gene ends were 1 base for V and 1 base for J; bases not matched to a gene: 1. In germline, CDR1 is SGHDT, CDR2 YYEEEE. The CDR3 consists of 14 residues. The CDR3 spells CASSLTGAQETQYF. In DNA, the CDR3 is TGTGCCAGCAGCTTGACAGGGGCCCAAGAGACCCAGTACTTC. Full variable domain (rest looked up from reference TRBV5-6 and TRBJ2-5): DAGVTQSPTHLIKTRGQQVTLRCSPKSGHDTVSWYQQALGQGPQFIFQYYEEEERQRGNFPDRFSGHQFPNYSSELNVNALLLGDSALYLCASSLTGAQETQYFGPGTRLLVL.

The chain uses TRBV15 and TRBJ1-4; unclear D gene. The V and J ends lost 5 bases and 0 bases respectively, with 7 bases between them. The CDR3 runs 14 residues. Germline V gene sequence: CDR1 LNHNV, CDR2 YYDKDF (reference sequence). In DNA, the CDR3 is TGTGCCACCAGCGACCCCGCAACTAATGAAAAACTGTTTTTT. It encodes CATSDPATNEKLFF. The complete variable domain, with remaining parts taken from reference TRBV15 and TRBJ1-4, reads DAMVIQNPRYQVTQFGKPVTLSCSQTLNHNVMYWYQQKSSQAPKLLFHYYDKDFNNEADTPDNFQSRRPNTSFCFLDIRSPGLGDTAMYLCATSDPATNEKLFFGSGTQLSVL.

The CDR3: CASTMGRKQPNSPLHF. The CDR3 DNA reads as TGCGCCAGCACCATGGGGCGGAAACAGCCTAATTCACCCCTCCACTTT. The gene calls are TRBV5-1 and TRBJ1-6; possible D gene TRBD1, 5 bases. V lost 6 bases and J 6 bases, leaving 19 bases between the germline ends. The CDR3 spans 16 residues. Germline V gene lookup returns CDR1 SGHRS and CDR2 YFSETQ.

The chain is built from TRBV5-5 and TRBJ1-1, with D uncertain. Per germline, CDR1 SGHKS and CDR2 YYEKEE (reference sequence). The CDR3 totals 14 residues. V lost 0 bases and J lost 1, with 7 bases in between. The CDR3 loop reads CASSLVTTNTEAFF. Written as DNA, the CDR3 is TGTGCCAGCAGCTTGGTAACAACGAACACTGAAGCTTTCTTT. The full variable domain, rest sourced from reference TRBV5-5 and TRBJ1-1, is DAGVTQSPTHLIKTRGQQVTLRCSPISGHKSVSWYQQVLGQGPQFIFQYYEKEERGRGNFPDRFSARQFPNYSSELNVNALLLGDSALYLCASSLVTTNTEAFFGQGTRLTVV.

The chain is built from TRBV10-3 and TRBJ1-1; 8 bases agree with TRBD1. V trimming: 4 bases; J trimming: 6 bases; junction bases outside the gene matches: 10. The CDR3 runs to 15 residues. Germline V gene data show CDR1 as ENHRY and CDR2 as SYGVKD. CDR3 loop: CAISAMTGEVAEAFF. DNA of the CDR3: TGTGCCATCAGTGCCATGACAGGGGAGGTTGCTGAAGCTTTCTTT.

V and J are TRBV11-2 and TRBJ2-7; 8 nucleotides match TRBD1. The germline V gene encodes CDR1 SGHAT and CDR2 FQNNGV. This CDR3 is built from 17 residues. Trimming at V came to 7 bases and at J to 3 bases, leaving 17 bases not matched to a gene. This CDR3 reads CASNPFLVAGGGYEQYF. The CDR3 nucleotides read TGTGCCAGCAACCCTTTTCTGGTGGCAGGGGGCGGCTACGAGCAGTACTTC. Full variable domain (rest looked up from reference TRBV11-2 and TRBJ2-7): EAGVAQSPRYKIIEKRQSVAFWCNPISGHATLYWYQQILGQGPKLLIQFQNNGVVDDSQLPKDRFSAERLKGVDSTLKIQPAKLEDSAVYLCASNPFLVAGGGYEQYFGPGTRLTVT.

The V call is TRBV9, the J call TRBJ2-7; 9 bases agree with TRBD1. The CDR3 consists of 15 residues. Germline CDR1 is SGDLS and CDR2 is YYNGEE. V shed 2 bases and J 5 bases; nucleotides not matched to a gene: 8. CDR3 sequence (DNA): TGTGCCAGCAGCGTGTCCGGGACAGGGATTGACGAGCAGTACTTC. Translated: CASSVSGTGIDEQYF.

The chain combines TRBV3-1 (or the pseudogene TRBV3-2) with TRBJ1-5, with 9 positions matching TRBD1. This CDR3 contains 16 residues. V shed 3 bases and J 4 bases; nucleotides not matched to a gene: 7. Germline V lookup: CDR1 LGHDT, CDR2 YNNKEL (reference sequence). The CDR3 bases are TGTGCCAGCAGCCAGGCCGGGACAGGGAAGAATCAGCCCCAGCATTTT. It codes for CASSQAGTGKNQPQHF.

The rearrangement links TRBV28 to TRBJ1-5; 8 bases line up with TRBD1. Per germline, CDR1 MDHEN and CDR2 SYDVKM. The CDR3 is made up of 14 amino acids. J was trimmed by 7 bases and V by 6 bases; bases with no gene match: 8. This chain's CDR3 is CASSSTGAFQPQHF. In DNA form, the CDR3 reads TGTGCCAGCAGCTCGACAGGGGCTTTCCAGCCCCAGCATTTT.

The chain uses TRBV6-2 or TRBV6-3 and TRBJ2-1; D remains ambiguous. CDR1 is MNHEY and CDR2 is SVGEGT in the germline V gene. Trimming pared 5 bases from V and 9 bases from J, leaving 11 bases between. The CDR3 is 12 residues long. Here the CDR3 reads CASSTMWVEQFF. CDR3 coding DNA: TGTGCCAGCAGTACTATGTGGGTTGAGCAGTTCTTC.

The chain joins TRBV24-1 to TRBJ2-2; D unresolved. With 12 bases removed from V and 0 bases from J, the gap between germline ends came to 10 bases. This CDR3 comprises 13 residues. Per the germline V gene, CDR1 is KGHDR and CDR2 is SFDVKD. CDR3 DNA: TGTGCCGCAGAAGGGACGAACACCGGGGAGCTGTTTTTT. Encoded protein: CAAEGTNTGELFF.

CDR3: CASSFRPSDRRNTEAFF. Here the CDR3 DNA reads TGTGCCAGCAGCTTCCGCCCTAGTGACAGAAGGAACACTGAAGCTTTCTTT. The chain has TRBV5-8 and TRBJ1-1, with D tentatively TRBD1 (5 bases). In germline, CDR1 is SGHTS, CDR2 YDEGEE. This CDR3 is built from 17 residues. V was shortened by 2 bases and J by 1 base, with 18 bases between the two germline ends.